This T cell receptor (beta chain) was sequenced during a study of CXCR3-negative and CXCR3-positive naive CD8 T cells. The study's findings and limits: Diversity in memory CD8+ cells fell much lower than the comparably high levels seen in both naive subsets.

Preparation of TRB cDNA libraries relied on 5' RACE carrying UMI labels. Following a re-call of the 5' RACE reads, TCRdb has one entry per CDR3 protein and lacks DNA. This sample carries over 100,000 distinct CDR3 sequences, with 0.45% to 0.6% going to the ten biggest clones. As to this clonotype: Its antigen remains unidentified.

Naive CD8+ T cells displayed a CD45RO-CCR7+CD27+CD95- phenotype. The V gene's germline CDR1 is SGHNT and CDR2 YENEEA. CDR3 size: 14 residues. The V call is TRBV11-3, the J call TRBJ2-7; the TCRdb call, TRBD1, lacks DNA for checking. What was sequenced was naive CXCR3- CD8+ T cells from blood. The subset is: CD45RO-CCR7+CD27+CD95- naive CD8+ T cells lacking CXCR3 (TNR3-). This clonotype was sampled from a human donor in good health. Some clones in this sample may be carry-over from other donors' samples. The CDR3 sequence: CASSWTGDSYEQYF.